The clone carrying this TCR beta chain was counted once. The CDR3 runs to 16 residues. Germline trimming cut 1 base from V and 6 bases from J; bases unmatched to any gene: 8. Germline values: CDR1 SGHTA, CDR2 FQGNSA. Profiling relied on immunoSEQ multiplex PCR, and the TCRdb table lists in-frame clones only, not all of them. The table records 250,000 to 300,000 clones, more than 75% of them present only once. This study enrolled people aged about 18 to 100 from roughly 22 US geographic areas. Assignment of participants to cohorts was predicated upon participant-reported clinical history. These data belong to a study of blood T cell repertoires in COVID-19. Study details: Material from acute and convalescent COVID-19 was sourced from the United States, Italy and Spain.

The source material was PBMCs or T cells enriched from blood (not recorded which). The sequence derives from a woman aged 40 to 49 with acute COVID-19. V and J are TRBV7-2 and TRBJ2-1, with 8 bases aligning to TRBD1. The CDR3 reads CASSLGSGTGFNEQFF. CDR3 nucleotide sequence: TGTGCCAGCAGCTTAGGCTCCGGGACAGGATTCAATGAGCAGTTCTTC.